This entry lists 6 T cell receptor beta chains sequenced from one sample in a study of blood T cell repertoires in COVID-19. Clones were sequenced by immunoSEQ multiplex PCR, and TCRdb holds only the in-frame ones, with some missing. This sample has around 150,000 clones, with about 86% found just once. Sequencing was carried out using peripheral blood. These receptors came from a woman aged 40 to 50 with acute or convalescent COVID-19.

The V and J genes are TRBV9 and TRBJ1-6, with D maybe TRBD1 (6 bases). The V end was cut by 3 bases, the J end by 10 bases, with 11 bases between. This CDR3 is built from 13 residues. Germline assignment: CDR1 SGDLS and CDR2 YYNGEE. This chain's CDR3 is CASSGTGQSPLHF. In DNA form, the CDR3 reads TGTGCCAGCAGCGGAACAGGGCAATCACCCCTCCACTTT.

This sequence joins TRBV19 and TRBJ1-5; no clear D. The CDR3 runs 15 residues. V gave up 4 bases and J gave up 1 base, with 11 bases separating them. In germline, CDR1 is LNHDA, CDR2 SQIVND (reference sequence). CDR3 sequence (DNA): TGTGCCAGTAGTACCTCTTGGGCCAGCAATCAGCCCCAGCATTTT. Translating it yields CASSTSWASNQPQHF.

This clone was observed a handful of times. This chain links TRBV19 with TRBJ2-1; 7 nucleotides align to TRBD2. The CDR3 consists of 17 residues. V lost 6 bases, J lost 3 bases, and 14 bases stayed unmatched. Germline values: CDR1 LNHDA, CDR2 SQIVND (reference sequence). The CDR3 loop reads CASRDRVVKRDYNEQFF. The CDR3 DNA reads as TGTGCCAGTAGAGACAGAGTGGTAAAGCGGGACTACAATGAGCAGTTCTTC.

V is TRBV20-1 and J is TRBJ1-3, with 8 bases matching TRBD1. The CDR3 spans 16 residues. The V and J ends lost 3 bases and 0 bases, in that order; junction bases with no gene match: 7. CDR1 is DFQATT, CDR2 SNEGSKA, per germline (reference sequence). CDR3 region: CSASPGQVLSGNTIYF. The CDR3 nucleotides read TGCAGTGCTAGTCCGGGACAGGTCCTCTCTGGAAACACCATATATTTT.

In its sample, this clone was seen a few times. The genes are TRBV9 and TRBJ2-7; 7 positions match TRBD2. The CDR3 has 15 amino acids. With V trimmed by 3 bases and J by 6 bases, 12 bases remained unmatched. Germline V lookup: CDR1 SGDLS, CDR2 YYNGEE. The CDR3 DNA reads TGTGCCAGCAGCGAGGCGGGAGCCTCCCTAAGCGAGCAGTACTTC. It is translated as CASSEAGASLSEQYF.

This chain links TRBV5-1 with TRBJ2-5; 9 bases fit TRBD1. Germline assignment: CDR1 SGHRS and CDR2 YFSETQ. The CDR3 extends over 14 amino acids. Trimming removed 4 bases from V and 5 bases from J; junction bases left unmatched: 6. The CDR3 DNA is TGCGCCAGCAGCCGGGGACAGGGACAGGAGACCCAGTACTTC. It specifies CASSRGQGQETQYF. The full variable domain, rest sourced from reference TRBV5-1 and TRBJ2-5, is KAGVTQTPRYLIKTRGQQVTLSCSPISGHRSVSWYQQTPGQGLQFLFEYFSETQRNKGNFPGRFSGRQFSNSRSEMNVSTLELGDSALYLCASSRGQGQETQYFGPGTRLLVL.